The 14 T cell receptor beta chains reported below all come from one sample, sequenced in a study of T cell clonality in common variable immunodeficiency. Their recognized antigens are unknown. Clones were sequenced by immunoSEQ multiplex PCR, and TCRdb holds only the in-frame ones, with some missing. The sample holds tens of thousands of clones, and no clone turns up only once. Regarding the study as a whole: Fewer deletions and N-nucleotide insertions were reportedly seen in common variable immunodeficiency TCR beta sequences.

The sequenced material came from peripheral blood mononuclear cells. These receptors were taken from a human donor with common variable immunodeficiency.

This clone was seen many times. The CDR3 DNA, read in part, is TGCAGTGCTAGGGGGCCGTCATTAAAAGATACG. It yields the protein CSARGPSLKDT. The whole CDR3 reads CSARGPSLKDTQYF. This sequence joins TRBV20-1 and TRBJ2-3; possible D gene TRBD1, 5 bases. Read coverage stops 3 residues before the CDR3 terminus; the germline J gene supplies the remainder. V gave up 3 bases and J gave up 5 bases, with 15 bases separating them. Germline-derived CDR1 and CDR2 are DFQATT and SNEGSKA (reference sequence). The CDR3 length is 14 residues.

This clone was found many times. Sequencing ends 3 residues short of the CDR3 end; the germline J gene provides the rest. V usage is TRBV6-2 or TRBV6-3 and J usage is TRBJ1-1, with D tentatively TRBD1 (5 bases). The CDR3 runs 13 residues. The germline V and J ends were trimmed by 5 bases and 5 bases, with 12 bases remaining between them. The germline gives CDR1 MNHEY, CDR2 SVGEGT. CDR3 bases read: TGTGCCAGCAGTCGGGGACTTTCTACTGAA. Amino acids: CASSRGLSTE. In full, the CDR3 is CASSRGLSTEAFF.

This clone was observed at least ten times. The read halts 3 residues ahead of the CDR3 end, with the missing end drawn from the germline J gene. This sequence joins TRBV2 and TRBJ1-2; the D is unclear. The germline CDR1 and CDR2 sequences are SNHLY and FYNNEI. Trimming shortened V by 5 bases and J by 2 bases, and 9 bases separated the two germline ends. The CDR3 extends over 13 amino acids. CDR3 loop: CASSPAQNYGYTF. CDR3 DNA (partial): TGTGCCAGCAGTCCCGCCCAGAACTATGGC.

This clone appeared many times. The read ends 3 residues shy of where the CDR3 ends; the end is completed using the germline J gene. The rearrangement joins TRBV29-1 to TRBJ2-3; D may be TRBD1 (6 bases). This CDR3 has 14 residues. In germline, CDR1 is SQVTM, CDR2 ANQGSEA. V was shortened by 3 bases and J by 2 bases, with 12 bases between the two germline ends. This CDR3 is CSVDWGLDTDTQYF. The part of the CDR3 DNA that was read is TGCAGCGTTGACTGGGGGCTTGACACAGATACG.

This clone came up many times. The CDR3 is cut off 3 residues early in the read; its end comes from the germline J gene. This chain links TRBV2 with TRBJ2-5; D might be TRBD2 (6 bases). CDR3 length: 13 amino acids. V was cut by 4 bases and J by 4 bases, with 10 bases left in between. Looked up from germline, CDR1 is SNHLY and CDR2 is FYNNEI. The CDR3 DNA, read in part, is TGTGCCAGCAGTGGAAGTAGCGGAGAGACC. Translating gives CASSGSSGET. In full, the CDR3 reads CASSGSSGETQYF.

This clone was seen many times. The read is 3 residues too short to cover the CDR3 end, so that end is filled in from the germline J gene. V and J are TRBV20-1 and TRBJ2-1; 7 bases are shared with TRBD2. The CDR3 is 17 residues long. The V and J ends lost 4 bases and 0 bases, in that order; junction bases with no gene match: 12. Germline CDR1 and CDR2: DFQATT and SNEGSKA (reference sequence). Partial CDR3 DNA: TGCAGTGCTACCCGACTAGCTGATTACAGCTCCTACAATGAG. Protein sequence: CSATRLADYSSYNE. The full CDR3 reads CSATRLADYSSYNEQFF.

At least ten counts were recorded for this clone. The CDR3 DNA, read in part, is TGTGCCTTGGCTCAACTAGCAGCGGAGACC. Translation gives CALAQLAAET. The whole CDR3 is CALAQLAAETQYF. This chain joins TRBV30 and TRBJ2-5; tentative D call: TRBD2 (6 bases). From the germline J gene comes the end of the CDR3, since the read stops 3 residues before it. CDR1 and CDR2 from the germline V gene are GTSNPN and SVGIG (reference sequence). The V end lost 7 bases, the J end lost 5 bases, and 17 bases lay between the germline ends. The CDR3 is 13 residues long. Supplemented by reference TRBV30 and TRBJ2-5, the full variable domain reads SQTIHQWPATLVQPVGSPLSLECTVEGTSNPNLYWYRQAAGRGLQLLFYSVGIGQISSEVPQNLSASRPQDRQFILSSKKLLLSDSGFYLCALAQLAAETQYFGPGTRLLVL.

In its sample, this clone was seen many times. The read ends 3 residues before the CDR3 terminus; that terminus is restored from the germline J gene. The V and J genes are TRBV5-4 and TRBJ2-7; 8 bases agree with TRBD1. The CDR3 is 14 residues long. The V gene's germline CDR1 is SGHNT and CDR2 YYREEE (reference sequence). With 6 bases clipped from V and 4 bases from J, the junction kept 9 bases outside the gene matches. CDR3 sequence: CASTERQGCYEQYF. The part of the CDR3 DNA that was read is TGTGCCAGCACCGAAAGACAGGGGTGTTACGAG.

This clone was observed at least ten times. With the read ending 3 residues before the CDR3 end, the germline J gene is used to fill in that end. The chain is built from TRBV29-1 and TRBJ1-4; D is possibly TRBD1 (5 bases). The CDR3 sequence is 14 residues long. Trimming removed 4 bases from V and 7 bases from J, with 16 bases in between. Germline V gene sequence: CDR1 SQVTM, CDR2 ANQGSEA. CDR3 bases read: TGCAGCGTTGTGGTGCAGGGTATTGGTGAAAAA. Translating gives CSVVVQGIGEK. The whole CDR3 reads CSVVVQGIGEKLFF.

This clone was counted between two and nine times. The observed sequence ends 3 residues before the CDR3 terminus, with the missing tail filled in from the germline J gene. This rearrangement joins TRBV2 to TRBJ1-2, with 7 bases aligning to TRBD1. Germline V gene sequence: CDR1 SNHLY, CDR2 FYNNEI. The junction had 3 bases not matched to a gene; V was cut back by 3 bases and J by 5 bases. This CDR3 contains 13 residues. The CDR3: CASSEGTDYGYTF. CDR3 DNA (partial): TGTGCCAGCAGTGAGGGGACAGATTATGGC. The full variable domain, rest sourced from reference TRBV2 and TRBJ1-2, is EPEVTQTPSHQVTQMGQEVILRCVPISNHLYFYWYRQILGQKVEFLVSFYNNEISEKSEIFDDQFSVERPDGSNFTLKIRSTKLEDSAMYFCASSEGTDYGYTFGSGTRLTVV.

Ten or more counts support this clone. Sequencing ends 3 residues short of the CDR3 end; the germline J gene provides the rest. The rearrangement joins TRBV18 to TRBJ2-3; TRBD2 matches at 8 bases. The CDR3 is 16 amino acids. Germline CDR1 and CDR2: KGHSH and LQKENI. The V segment lost 5 bases and the J segment 4 bases; nucleotides outside the gene matches: 11. The DNA read from the CDR3 is TGTGCCAGCTCAAACCACCGGGGGGGCAGGGCAGATACG. Its protein product is CASSNHRGGRADT. The CDR3 as a whole reads CASSNHRGGRADTQYF.

This clone has ten or more counts. From the germline J gene comes the end of the CDR3, since the read stops 3 residues before it. V gene TRBV6-1 combines with J gene TRBJ1-6, with a tentative D call TRBD1 (5 bases). The CDR3 has 14 amino acids. Germline V CDR1 and CDR2: MNHNS, SASEGT. Trimming removed 0 bases from V and 6 bases from J, with 6 bases in between. CDR3 loop: CASSEARGNSPLHF. The sequenced CDR3 bases are TGTGCCAGCAGTGAAGCTAGGGGTAATTCACCC.

This clone was detected ten times or more. The CDR3 is cut off 3 residues early in the read; its end comes from the germline J gene. V usage is TRBV5-6 and J usage is TRBJ1-5; 8 nucleotides match TRBD1. CDR1 is SGHDT, CDR2 YYEEEE, per germline. The CDR3 covers 15 residues. Trimming took 1 base from V and 7 from J; bases not matched to a gene: 7. The sequenced part of the CDR3 DNA is TGTGCCAGCAGCTTGTCGGGGACAGGTCTACAGCCC. Residues: CASSLSGTGLQP. Given in full, the CDR3 is CASSLSGTGLQPQHF.

This clone occurred a few times. The read ends 3 residues early relative to the CDR3; the germline J gene fills the gap. The V gene is TRBV11-1, the J gene TRBJ1-6, with a possible D match to TRBD1 (6 bases). CDR3 length equals 14 residues. From germline, CDR1 is SGHAT and CDR2 FQDESV (reference sequence). V lost 2 bases and J 5 bases, leaving 7 bases between the germline ends. The CDR3 sequence: CASSLTGNNSPLHF. CDR3 DNA (partial): TGTGCCAGCAGCTTAACAGGGAATAATTCACCC.